One and the same sample provided the 27 T cell receptor beta chains below, sequenced in a study of shared clonotypes between healthy human individuals. Here immunoSEQ multiplex PCR was the method, and the copy in TCRdb shows in-frame clones only, minus some. Here the sample spans about 1 million clones, under 80% being singletons. The specimen sequenced was memory CD4+ T cells sorted from blood. Subset reported: CD45RA-negative fraction. All receptors derive from a young man in good health.

This chain joins TRBV28 and TRBJ2-7; D possibly corresponds to TRBD2 (6 bases). The ends were cut back, 3 bases at V and 3 bases at J, with 12 bases in the middle. The CDR3 extends over 14 amino acids. Looked up from germline, CDR1 is MDHEN and CDR2 is SYDVKM. CDR3 nucleotide sequence: TGTGCCAGCAGTTTTGATGGGGGGTACTACGAGCAGTACTTC. It codes for CASSFDGGYYEQYF.

The rearrangement links TRBV7-3 to TRBJ2-6, with D perhaps TRBD2 (6 bases). CDR1 is SGHTA and CDR2 is FQGTGA in the germline V gene. V lost 5 bases, J lost 0 bases, and 11 bases lay in between. The CDR3 extends over 16 amino acids. CDR3 DNA: TGTGCCAGCAGCCCGGGACTGCGCTCTGGGGCCAACGTCCTGACTTTC. The encoded protein is CASSPGLRSGANVLTF.

A remark on this clone: Other DNA sequences in this sample translate to the same CDR3. The V and J genes are TRBV19 and TRBJ2-7; D ambiguous. Germline V gives CDR1 LNHDA, CDR2 SQIVND (reference sequence). This CDR3 comprises 13 residues. The V end lost 3 bases, the J end lost 0 bases, and 6 bases lay between the germline ends. In nucleotides, the CDR3 is TGTGCCAGTAGTATCCGGCTCTCCTACGAGCAGTACTTC. Residues: CASSIRLSYEQYF.

The chain carries TRBV11-2 and TRBJ1-4; D unclear. The CDR3 runs to 13 residues. The germline V and J ends were trimmed by 2 bases and 10 bases, with 11 bases remaining between them. Germline lookup yields CDR1 SGHAT and CDR2 FQNNGV. DNA for the CDR3: TGTGCCAGCAGCTTAAGACTGGGCGGAAAACTGTTTTTT. Its protein product is CASSLRLGGKLFF. Full variable domain (rest looked up from reference TRBV11-2 and TRBJ1-4): EAGVAQSPRYKIIEKRQSVAFWCNPISGHATLYWYQQILGQGPKLLIQFQNNGVVDDSQLPKDRFSAERLKGVDSTLKIQPAKLEDSAVYLCASSLRLGGKLFFGSGTQLSVL.

This rearrangement joins TRBV6-1 to TRBJ2-7; the D is unclear. With 8 bases removed from V and 3 bases from J, the gap between germline ends came to 14 bases. Germline assignment: CDR1 MNHNS and CDR2 SASEGT. The CDR3 is made up of 13 amino acids. CDR3 residues: CASSRQKDYEQYF. In DNA, the CDR3 is TGTGCCAGCTCTAGGCAGAAAGACTACGAGCAGTACTTC.

The gene calls are TRBV19 and TRBJ2-3, with TRBD1 identical over 8 bases. Germline CDR1 is LNHDA and CDR2 is SQIVND (reference sequence). V was pared by 7 bases and J by 2 bases, with 8 bases of the junction left unmatched. The CDR3 runs 15 residues. The CDR3 here is CASTLGQAFTDTQYF. CDR3 coding DNA: TGTGCCAGTACACTGGGACAGGCGTTCACAGATACGCAGTATTTT.

This sequence joins TRBV6-5 and TRBJ1-2; D remains ambiguous. V lost 4 bases and J lost 4, with 13 bases in between. Germline V gene lookup returns CDR1 MNHEY and CDR2 SVGAGI. This CDR3 spans 14 amino acids. The CDR3 DNA reads as TGTGCCAGCAGTTTTTCCCGGTTCGGCTATGGCTACACCTTC. It is translated as CASSFSRFGYGYTF.

This rearrangement joins TRBV2 to TRBJ2-7; D unclear. CDR3 length equals 11 residues. V lost 5 bases and J 6 bases, leaving 8 bases between the germline ends. Germline V gene sequence: CDR1 SNHLY, CDR2 FYNNEI. The CDR3 coding sequence is TGTGCCAGCAGTTCCTTGGGCGAGCAGTACTTC. Protein product: CASSSLGEQYF.

There are a few counts of this clone. The chain has TRBV19 and TRBJ1-1; 8 nucleotides line up with TRBD1. Germline assignment: CDR1 LNHDA and CDR2 SQIVND (reference sequence). CDR3 length: 13 amino acids. The junction had 2 bases not matched to a gene; V was cut back by 0 bases and J by 8 bases. The CDR3 DNA reads as TGTGCCAGTAGTATAGACCGGACAGGGGAAGCTTTCTTT. Residues: CASSIDRTGEAFF.

The J gene is TRBJ1-5, the V gene TRBV6-1, with 8 nucleotides matching TRBD1. The CDR3 sequence is 17 residues long. CDR1 MNHNS and CDR2 SASEGT come from the germline V gene. The junction had 17 bases not matched to a gene; V was cut back by 4 bases and J by 9 bases. The CDR3 reads CASSGLRGKQGVGPQHF. The CDR3 region has the DNA TGTGCCAGCAGTGGCCTTAGGGGCAAACAGGGGGTCGGGCCCCAGCATTTT.

The chain recombines TRBV5-1 with TRBJ1-5; D ambiguous. CDR3 length equals 15 residues. Germline V gene sequence: CDR1 SGHRS, CDR2 YFSETQ. The V and J ends lost 0 bases and 4 bases respectively, with 11 bases between them. CDR3 protein: CASSLEGKYNQPQHF. The CDR3, as DNA: TGCGCCAGCAGCTTGGAAGGGAAATATAATCAGCCCCAGCATTTT.

The chain links TRBV11-2 to TRBJ1-6; D might be TRBD1 (5 bases). The CDR3 spans 15 residues. Germline V gene data show CDR1 as SGHAT and CDR2 as FQNNGV. Between the trimmed V and J ends, which lost 5 bases and 5 bases, there was a span of 13 bases. The CDR3 DNA is TGTGCCAGCAGCCGAGCAGGGAGTAATAATTCACCCCTCCACTTT. This translates into CASSRAGSNNSPLHF.

This chain links TRBV4-1 with TRBJ2-5; 9 bases agree with TRBD2. The ends lost 0 bases at V and 4 bases at J; junction bases unmatched: 12. From germline, CDR1 is MGHRA and CDR2 YSYEKL. CDR3 length: 18 residues. Here the CDR3 reads CASSQDPASGTWGETQYF. The CDR3, as DNA: TGCGCCAGCAGCCAAGATCCCGCTAGCGGGACGTGGGGAGAGACCCAGTACTTC.

The J gene is TRBJ2-1, the V gene TRBV5-1; TRBD2 agrees at 7 bases. Per germline, CDR1 SGHRS and CDR2 YFSETQ. V shed 7 bases and J 9 bases; nucleotides not matched to a gene: 13. The CDR3 consists of 14 residues. The CDR3 DNA sequence: TGCGCCAGCGGGGTGGGAGGGATCGTTCCTGAGCAGTTCTTC. Amino acids: CASGVGGIVPEQFF.

A note on this clone: The junction shows a germline mismatch at one end, possibly a read error. The rearrangement uses TRBV7-7 and TRBJ2-2; TRBD1 or TRBD2 may be the D gene (5 bases each). Germline lookup yields CDR1 SSHAT and CDR2 FNYEAQ (reference sequence). The CDR3 extends over 13 amino acids. In DNA form, the CDR3 reads TGTGCTAGCAGCGTCGGGACCACCGGGGAGCTGTTTTTT. Protein sequence: CASSVGTTGELFF.

This chain links TRBV27 with TRBJ2-7; 10 bases are shared with TRBD1. V was pared by 5 bases and J by 5 bases, with 6 bases of the junction left unmatched. The CDR3 has 14 residues. CDR1 is MNHEY, CDR2 SMNVEV, per germline (reference sequence). CDR3 sequence: CASSPGTGVHEQYF. In DNA, the CDR3 is TGTGCCAGCAGTCCCGGGACAGGGGTCCACGAGCAGTACTTC.

Details on this clone: This sequence may be a read error, since a much larger clone differs from it by one base. The gene calls are TRBV6-8 and TRBJ2-5; 14 nucleotides match TRBD2. Trimming at V came to 5 bases and at J to 4 bases, leaving 0 bases not matched to a gene. CDR3 length: 14 residues. Per germline, CDR1 MNHGY and CDR2 SAAAGT. CDR3 region: CASSGTSGGETQYF. CDR3 nucleotides: TGTGCCAGCAGTGGGACTAGCGGGGGAGAGACCCAGTACTTC.

V and J are TRBV5-1 and TRBJ2-5, with D possibly being TRBD2 (6 bases). CDR3 length: 15 residues. Germline V gene lookup returns CDR1 SGHRS and CDR2 YFSETQ. The V end lost 4 bases, the J end lost 10 bases, and 23 bases lay between the germline ends. CDR3 DNA sequence: TGCGCCAGCAGCCCGGGGTCTAGCGAGGGGTCGGTCCAGTACTTC. It specifies CASSPGSSEGSVQYF.

This clone came up a few times. CDR3: CASSSLDRVNSPLHF. CDR3 nucleotides: TGTGCCAGCAGCTCCCTCGACAGGGTAAATTCACCCCTCCACTTT. The chain couples TRBV11-3 to TRBJ1-6; 7 nucleotides match TRBD1. Germline trimming cut 4 bases from V and 7 bases from J; bases unmatched to any gene: 7. Germline V gene data show CDR1 as SGHNT and CDR2 as YENEEA. There are 15 residues in the CDR3.

V usage is TRBV30 and J usage is TRBJ1-3, with a tentative D call TRBD1 (5 bases). V dropped 1 base and J dropped 3 bases, with 7 bases sitting between them. Germline CDR1 reads GTSNPN; CDR2 reads SVGIG (reference sequence). The CDR3 totals 13 residues. The CDR3 DNA reads as TGTGCCTGGAGTGGGACAATTGGAAACACCATATATTTT. Protein product: CAWSGTIGNTIYF. Combining the CDR3 with reference TRBV30 and TRBJ1-3 gives the whole variable domain SQTIHQWPATLVQPVGSPLSLECTVEGTSNPNLYWYRQAAGRGLQLLFYSVGIGQISSEVPQNLSASRPQDRQFILSSKKLLLSDSGFYLCAWSGTIGNTIYFGEGSWLTVV.

This clone has just a few counts. This same CDR3 is encoded by further DNA sequences in the sample. J is TRBJ1-4 and V is TRBV5-1; D might be TRBD1 (6 bases). Per germline, CDR1 SGHRS and CDR2 YFSETQ. Trimming stripped 4 bases from V and 2 bases from J, with 12 bases between. The CDR3 is made up of 15 amino acids. CDR3: CASSPGQSTNEKLFF. The DNA for the CDR3 is TGCGCCAGCAGCCCCGGACAGAGTACTAATGAAAAACTGTTTTTT.

The chain couples TRBV2 to TRBJ1-5; D is undetermined. CDR1 and CDR2 from the germline V gene are SNHLY and FYNNEI. The CDR3 is 13 residues long. Trimming took off 7 bases at V and 0 bases at J, with 7 bases between the two ends. The CDR3 DNA sequence: TGTGCCAGCAAGGATGATAGCAATCAGCCCCAGCATTTT. It translates to CASKDDSNQPQHF.

The CDR3 spells CASSYPTGRGNQPQHF. In nucleotides, the CDR3 is TGTGCCAGTAGTTACCCCACAGGGAGGGGCAATCAGCCCCAGCATTTT. The chain combines TRBV19 with TRBJ1-5; D is perhaps TRBD1 (6 bases). Germline values: CDR1 LNHDA, CDR2 SQIVND (reference sequence). This CDR3 is 16 amino acids long. V lost 5 bases to trimming and J lost 2 bases, with 16 bases between them.

This clone was seen just once. The V gene is TRBV5-6, the J gene TRBJ2-7; tentatively, D is TRBD1 (8 bases). Trimming took 3 bases from V and 1 from J, leaving 20 bases between them. The germline gives CDR1 SGHDT, CDR2 YYEEEE. The CDR3 has 17 amino acids. The CDR3 here is CASSSGTGSGLSYEQYF. The DNA of the CDR3 is TGTGCCAGCAGCTCAGGGACAGGCTCGGGACTATCCTACGAGCAGTACTTC. Using reference TRBV5-6 and TRBJ2-7 for the parts outside the CDR3, the full variable domain is DAGVTQSPTHLIKTRGQQVTLRCSPKSGHDTVSWYQQALGQGPQFIFQYYEEEERQRGNFPDRFSGHQFPNYSSELNVNALLLGDSALYLCASSSGTGSGLSYEQYFGPGTRLTVT.

V is TRBV4-1 and J is TRBJ2-5; 9 bases are shared with TRBD1. The CDR3 has 14 amino acids. J lost 5 bases, V lost 4 bases, and 5 bases had no gene match. In germline, CDR1 is MGHRA, CDR2 YSYEKL. CDR3 sequence: CASSRTGGSETQYF. CDR3 coding DNA: TGCGCCAGCAGCCGAACAGGGGGCTCGGAGACCCAGTACTTC.

V and J are TRBV5-1 and TRBJ1-1; perhaps TRBD1 as D (6 bases). V lost 0 bases, J lost 0 bases, and 9 bases lay in between. The germline gives CDR1 SGHRS, CDR2 YFSETQ. The CDR3 consists of 15 residues. CDR3 nucleotide sequence: TGCGCCAGCAGCTTGGGGGGGACACTGAACACTGAAGCTTTCTTT. This codes for CASSLGGTLNTEAFF.

The V call is TRBV27, the J call TRBJ1-2, with 7 bases identical to TRBD1. Per germline, CDR1 MNHEY and CDR2 SMNVEV (reference sequence). This CDR3 contains 16 residues. The ends lost 0 bases at V and 11 bases at J; junction bases unmatched: 15. CDR3 protein: CASSLSTGDSLRGYTF. The CDR3 coding sequence is TGTGCCAGCAGTTTATCAACAGGGGACTCCTTGCGGGGATACACCTTC.